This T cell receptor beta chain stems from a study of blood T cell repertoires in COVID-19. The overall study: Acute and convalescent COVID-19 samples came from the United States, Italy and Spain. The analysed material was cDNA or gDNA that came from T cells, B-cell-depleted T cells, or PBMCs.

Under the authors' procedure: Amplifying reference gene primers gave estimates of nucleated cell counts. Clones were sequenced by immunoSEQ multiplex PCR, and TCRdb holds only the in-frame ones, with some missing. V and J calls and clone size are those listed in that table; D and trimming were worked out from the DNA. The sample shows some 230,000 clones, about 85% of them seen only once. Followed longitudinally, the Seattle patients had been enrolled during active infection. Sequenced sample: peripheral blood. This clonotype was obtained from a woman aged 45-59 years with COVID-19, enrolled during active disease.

The DNA of the CDR3 is TGTGCCAGTAGTATGGGACTAGCGGGGGAAAATGAGCAGTTCTTC. This gives the protein CASSMGLAGENEQFF. J is TRBJ2-1 and V is TRBV19; the match to TRBD2 covers 14 bases. Germline V gene lookup returns CDR1 LNHDA and CDR2 SQIVND (reference sequence). V was clipped by 3 bases and J by 7 bases; unmatched bases: 2. The CDR3 has 15 residues. Based on the CDR3 plus reference TRBV19 and TRBJ2-1, the full variable domain is DGGITQSPKYLFRKEGQNVTLSCEQNLNHDAMYWYRQDPGQGLRLIYYSQIVNDFQKGDIAEGYSVSREKKESFPLTVTSAQKNPTAFYLCASSMGLAGENEQFFGPGTRLTVL.